The 17 T cell receptor beta chains reported below all come from one sample, sequenced in a study of OX40 agonist ivuxolimab in advanced cancers. Library preparation was by the immunoSEQ multiplex PCR assay. The table comes from immuneACCESS by way of TCRdb, which keeps in-frame sequences with V and J called. Part of the clones is missing from these tables; in studies checked, under half for an unresolved V gene and the rest for unknown reasons. In this sample the table shows 70,000 to 90,000 clones, nearly 90% of which occur a single time. The ten largest clones take up over 9.5% of the sample. This specimen consisted of CD4+ or CD8+ T cells sorted from blood, obtained in a trial of the OX40 agonist ivuxolimab. Receptor source: an adult with an advanced solid tumor such as melanoma, head and neck, liver or kidney cancer.

The rearrangement links TRBV6-5 to TRBJ1-1, with 7 bases aligning to TRBD1. Germline assignment: CDR1 MNHEY and CDR2 SVGAGI. J gave up 11 bases and V 5 bases, and 14 bases lay outside the gene matches. This CDR3 region has 14 residues. CDR3 nucleotides: TGTGCCAGCAGTAGGGCCGGGACAGTCAGGGGGGCTTTCTTT. Encoded protein: CASSRAGTVRGAFF.

The J gene is TRBJ1-1, the V gene TRBV5-1; D remains unclear. The CDR3 consists of 15 residues. Deletions cut 4 bases from V and 0 bases from J, with 13 bases between. Germline CDR1 SGHRS, CDR2 YFSETQ. The CDR3 loop is CASSPGHVLNTEAFF. CDR3 bases: TGCGCCAGCAGCCCCGGGCACGTACTGAACACTGAAGCTTTCTTT.

V and J are TRBV7-3 and TRBJ2-1, with TRBD2 matching 10 bases. This CDR3 is built from 17 residues. The trim removed 2 bases at V and 0 bases at J, leaving 4 bases unmatched. Germline CDR1 and CDR2: SGHTA and FQGTGA. The CDR3 reads CASSLWASGSSYNEQFF. The CDR3, as DNA: TGTGCCAGCAGCTTATGGGCTAGCGGGAGCTCCTACAATGAGCAGTTCTTC.

This clone showed up just once. The CDR3 sequence: CASSLGVRQPQHF. The CDR3 DNA is TGTGCCAGCAGTTTAGGAGTACGCCAGCCCCAGCATTTT. V usage is TRBV2 and J usage is TRBJ1-5; the D is unclear. CDR3 size: 13 residues. The V end lost 5 bases, the J end lost 7 bases, and 12 bases lay between the germline ends. Germline V lookup: CDR1 SNHLY, CDR2 FYNNEI.

The V gene is TRBV5-6, the J gene TRBJ2-3; TRBD1 is a possible D gene (6 bases). The V and J ends lost 3 bases and 11 bases respectively, with 13 bases between them. Germline CDR1 is SGHDT and CDR2 is YYEEEE. The length of the CDR3 is 12 residues. This chain's CDR3 is CASSSQGLMQYF. The DNA of the CDR3 is TGTGCCAGCAGCTCACAGGGCCTAATGCAGTATTTT. Full variable domain (outside the CDR3, taken from reference TRBV5-6 and TRBJ2-3): DAGVTQSPTHLIKTRGQQVTLRCSPKSGHDTVSWYQQALGQGPQFIFQYYEEEERQRGNFPDRFSGHQFPNYSSELNVNALLLGDSALYLCASSSQGLMQYFGPGTRLTVL.

The chain uses TRBV6-1 and TRBJ1-1; D perhaps matches TRBD1 (6 bases). Germline values: CDR1 MNHNS, CDR2 SASEGT. Trimming left V 2 bases short and J 4 bases short, with 8 bases between. The CDR3 extends over 13 amino acids. The CDR3 reads CASSEKGGTEAFF. For the CDR3, the DNA is TGTGCCAGCAGTGAAAAAGGGGGCACTGAAGCTTTCTTT.

The genes are TRBV28 and TRBJ1-4, with 9 bases identical to TRBD1. The CDR3 runs 16 residues. Trimming cost V 7 bases and J 5 bases; bases outside gene matches: 11. Germline V gives CDR1 MDHEN, CDR2 SYDVKM. The CDR3 here is CASKGLPGTGNEKLFF. CDR3 nucleotide sequence: TGTGCCAGCAAGGGGTTACCCGGGACAGGGAATGAAAAACTGTTTTTT.

The V gene is TRBV11-2, the J gene TRBJ2-5; 9 bases agree with TRBD1. Losses at the gene ends were 3 bases for V and 4 bases for J; bases not matched to a gene: 9. CDR1 is SGHAT, CDR2 FQNNGV, per germline. The length of the CDR3 is 16 residues. The CDR3 nucleotides are TGTGCCAGCAGCTTCCGACAGGGGGGAGCGGGAGAGACCCAGTACTTC. It is translated as CASSFRQGGAGETQYF.

V is TRBV18 and J is TRBJ1-1, with TRBD1 matching over 8 bases. The CDR3 sequence is 15 residues long. J gave up 1 base and V 2 bases, and 3 bases lay outside the gene matches. Germline-derived CDR1 and CDR2 are KGHSH and LQKENI. CDR3 sequence (DNA): TGTGCCAGCTCACCAGGACAGGGAAAGAACACTGAAGCTTTCTTT. Amino acid sequence: CASSPGQGKNTEAFF.

V and J are TRBV7-6 and TRBJ1-3, with D possibly matching TRBD1 (6 bases). Germline V gene data show CDR1 as SGHVS and CDR2 as FNYEAQ. This CDR3 is built from 16 residues. V lost 0 bases and J 8 bases, leaving 17 bases between the germline ends. The CDR3 is CASSLATGLMGYTIYF. The DNA of the CDR3 is TGTGCCAGCAGCTTAGCGACAGGCCTAATGGGGTACACCATATATTTT.

J is TRBJ2-2 and V is TRBV21-1; whether TRBD1, the table's D call, matches the DNA was not checked. TRBV21-1 is annotated as a pseudogene. The length of the CDR3 is 17 residues. The CDR3 bases are TGTGCCAGCAGCAAAGCAGAGGACAGGGCTTACACCGGGGAGCTGTTTTTT. Amino acid sequence: CASSKAEDRAYTGELFF.

The chain recombines TRBV11-3 with TRBJ2-1, with D possibly TRBD2 on 5 matching bases. Germline V CDR1 and CDR2: SGHNT, YENEEA. The CDR3 covers 19 residues. V was clipped by 1 base and J by 5 bases, with 24 bases between them. Written as DNA, the CDR3 is TGTGCCAGCAGCTTAGTAGTACGGATCGGGAAGGAAGAAGACAATGAGCAGTTCTTC. This sequence encodes CASSLVVRIGKEEDNEQFF.

The CDR3 nucleotides are TGCGCCAGCAGCTATAGCGGGGGAGGTGCCGGGGAGCTGTTTTTT. This gives the protein CASSYSGGGAGELFF. The rearrangement joins TRBV5-1 to TRBJ2-2, with 9 bases lining up with TRBD2. V dropped 3 bases and J dropped 6; count of bases not matched to a gene: 6. The CDR3 runs 15 residues. Looked up from germline, CDR1 is SGHRS and CDR2 is YFSETQ.

The chain has TRBV4-1 and TRBJ1-1; D gene unclear. The CDR3 is 13 amino acids. V was cut by 4 bases and J by 10 bases, with 16 bases left in between. Germline V gene sequence: CDR1 MGHRA, CDR2 YSYEKL. The CDR3 sequence: CASSRGEGKGAFF. In DNA form, the CDR3 reads TGCGCCAGCAGCCGGGGAGAAGGGAAGGGAGCTTTCTTT.

The table lists this clone with a count of one. J is TRBJ1-1 and V is TRBV18; 8 positions agree with TRBD1. Germline trimming cut 2 bases from V and 3 bases from J; bases unmatched to any gene: 5. CDR3 length equals 15 residues. Germline V gives CDR1 KGHSH, CDR2 LQKENI. Here the CDR3 DNA reads TGTGCCAGCTCACCAGGGCAGACAGGGGACACTGAAGCTTTCTTT. This codes for CASSPGQTGDTEAFF.

The chain recombines TRBV6-1 with TRBJ2-7; D is unresolved. Trimming cost V 5 bases and J 2 bases, with 13 bases left between them. The CDR3 is 14 residues long. Per germline, CDR1 MNHNS and CDR2 SASEGT. CDR3 coding DNA: TGTGCCAGCAGTACGGAGCGCTTTACCTACGAGCAGTACTTC. It specifies CASSTERFTYEQYF.

This rearrangement joins TRBV7-3 to TRBJ1-1, with D unclear. The CDR3 runs to 14 residues. Germline CDR1 SGHTA, CDR2 FQGTGA. V was pared by 1 base and J by 1 base, with 7 bases between. CDR3: CASSLIGGNTEAFF. The CDR3 DNA follows: TGTGCCAGCAGCTTAATCGGAGGGAACACTGAAGCTTTCTTT. Using reference TRBV7-3 and TRBJ1-1 for the parts outside the CDR3, the full variable domain is GAGVSQTPSNKVTEKGKYVELRCDPISGHTALYWYRQSLGQGPEFLIYFQGTGAADDSGLPNDRFFAVRPEGSVSTLKIQRTERGDSAVYLCASSLIGGNTEAFFGQGTRLTVV.